The entry below describes one TCR beta chain. Its antigen is currently unknown. Time point indicated: cycle 4 day 1 (C4D1), after about 6 weeks of nivolumab. Every patient experienced relapse after autologous stem cell transplantation, and brentuximab vedotin exposure varied. The study purified CD4+ T cells from thawed PBMCs using magnetic negative selection. This table comes from immunoSEQ multiplex PCR, and its TCRdb copy is limited to in-frame clones, with some not included. Seen here are 25,000 to 30,000 clones, around 86% observed once, and the top ten hold about 0.45%. This sample is part of a study of PD-1 blockade in classical Hodgkin lymphoma. Study overall: Intravenous infusions of nivolumab 3 mg/kg reached patients every 2 weeks. Study findings and constraints: Significantly greater TCR diversity emerged by C4D1 in CD4+ cells but not CD8+ cells. Complete responders entered with baseline diversity on par with newly diagnosed patients, the results showed. Baseline TCR diversity was reportedly lower in newly diagnosed patients than healthy donors.

This CDR3 has 15 residues. V gave up 1 base and J gave up 7 bases, with 15 bases separating them. Germline V gives CDR1 SGHRS, CDR2 YFSETQ. V and J are TRBV5-1 and TRBJ1-5; a possible D gene is TRBD1 (6 bases). The source is a human donor with classical Hodgkin lymphoma. Sequenced here: CD4+ T cells from blood, sampled before the fourth cycle of nivolumab. Written as DNA, the CDR3 is TGCGCCAGCAGCTTGTCCGGGGGGGCCGGGCAGCCCCAGCATTTT. Its protein product is CASSLSGGAGQPQHF.